This is a list of T cell receptor beta chains from one sample in a study of lymphopenia after photon versus proton radiotherapy. Profiled with immunoSEQ multiplex PCR; TCRdb holds only in-frame clones, not every one. The data contain some 76,000 clones, roughly 90% of them seen just once; the ten biggest clones take up over 2%. The sequences come from peripheral blood, collected from a patient treated with photon-based radiotherapy. The receptors here all came from a middle-aged woman with cholangiocarcinoma. Each CDR3 is given without its conserved first and last residue.

CDR3	V	J
DWGWEYGEQY	TRBV30	TRBJ2-7
ASSPGQTTDTQY	TRBV19	TRBJ2-3
ASSFPSSTPSRLAYEQY	TRBV28	TRBJ2-7
ASSLAQGVEQY	TRBV5-8	TRBJ2-7
ASSLRQGTASGNTIY	TRBV5-1	TRBJ1-3
AWSPGGKSPLH	TRBV30	TRBJ1-6
ARSLGSGLAGGGDTQY	TRBV5-1	TRBJ2-3
ASSIGPSTDTQY	TRBV5-1	TRBJ2-3
ASTLDGTTNIQY	TRBV5-1	TRBJ2-4
ASGLEDRDSNQPQH	TRBV12-5	TRBJ1-5
ASTLSVTYEQY	TRBV6-6	TRBJ2-7
ASSRDRSSTDTQY	TRBV6-1	TRBJ2-3
ASSKLGLTRRVEAF	TRBV21-1	TRBJ1-1
ASRPGRVGEKLF	TRBV28	TRBJ1-4
ASSQGLGVGTEAF	TRBV4-3	TRBJ1-1
ASSQDLRAGAQH	TRBV4-2	TRBJ1-5
SVERNRGHGYT	TRBV29-1	TRBJ1-2
ASSILAGQNFQF	TRBV28	TRBJ2-1
ASSGTASEQF	TRBV10-2	TRBJ2-1
ASSLDRSTYEQY	TRBV5-4	TRBJ2-7
ASSPERDTQY	TRBV28	TRBJ2-3
ASSEPALPTGNTIY	TRBV6-1	TRBJ1-3
ASLAGGYSYNEQF	TRBV28	TRBJ2-1
ASMTDGTGGNEQF	TRBV9	TRBJ2-1
ASSYMDITLNTEAF	TRBV10-1	TRBJ1-1
ASSLVGSNTEAF	TRBV5-1	TRBJ1-1
ASSPGGQAYYEQY	TRBV5-1	TRBJ2-7
ASSYSDREQF	TRBV6-5	TRBJ2-1